The clone carrying this T cell receptor beta chain turned up a few times. The antigen is undetermined. The protocol attached unique molecular identifiers to individual cDNA molecules. TCRdb reanalysed the 5' RACE reads using MiXCR and keeps one entry per CDR3 protein. Counted here are tens of thousands of distinct CDR3 sequences, 15% to 17% occurring once; the ten biggest clones make up more than 10%. Germline-derived CDR1 and CDR2 are LGHNA and YNFKEQ. V gave up 5 bases and J gave up 6 bases, with 11 bases separating them. This CDR3 contains 12 residues. The data were obtained in a study of early T cells in non-severe SARS-CoV-2 infection. About the research overall: With bulk RNA from unsorted whole blood as input, sequencing yielded unpaired chains.

Study-wide results and caveats: Missing private and CD4 specificities, VDJdb matching favored anti-spike CD8 responses.

This receptor was taken from an adult who was a healthcare worker with PCR-confirmed SARS-CoV-2 infection or an uninfected control (not recorded which). The sequenced sample was whole blood. The chain couples TRBV4-2 to TRBJ2-7, with D unresolved. The CDR3 spells CASSTPRGEQYF. As DNA, the CDR3 is TGTGCCAGCAGCACGCCGAGAGGCGAGCAGTACTTC.